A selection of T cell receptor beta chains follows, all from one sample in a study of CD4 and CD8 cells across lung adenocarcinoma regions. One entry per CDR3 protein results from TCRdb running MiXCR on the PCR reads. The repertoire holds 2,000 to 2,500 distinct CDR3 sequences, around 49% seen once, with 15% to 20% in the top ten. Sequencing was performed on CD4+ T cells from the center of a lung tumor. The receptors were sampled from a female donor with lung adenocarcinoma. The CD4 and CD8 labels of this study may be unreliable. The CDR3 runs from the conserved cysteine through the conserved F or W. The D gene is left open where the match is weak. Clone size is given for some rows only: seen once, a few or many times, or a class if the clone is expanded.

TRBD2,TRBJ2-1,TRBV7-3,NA,TGTGCCAGCAGCCTCAGCGGGAGTAACTACAATGAGCAGTTCTTC,CASSLSGSNYNEQFF
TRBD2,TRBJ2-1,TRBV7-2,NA,TGTGCCAGCAGCCCGGGACTAGCGGGGAACAATGAGCAGTTCTTC,CASSPGLAGNNEQFF
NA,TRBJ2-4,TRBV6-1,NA,TGTGCCAGCAATAAACGGGGGTTTATGGACATTCAGTACTTC,CASNKRGFMDIQYF
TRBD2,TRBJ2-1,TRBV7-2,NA,TGTGCCAGCAGCTCGACTAGCGGGAGAGTGAATGAGCAGTTCTTC,CASSSTSGRVNEQFF
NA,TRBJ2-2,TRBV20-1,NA,TGCAGTGCTAGGGTCGACAGGTTGAGAGACACCGGGGAGCTGTTTTTT,CSARVDRLRDTGELFF
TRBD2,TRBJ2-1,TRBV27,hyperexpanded,TGTGCCAGCAGTAAACTAGCGGGGGAGCAGTTCTTC,CASSKLAGEQFF
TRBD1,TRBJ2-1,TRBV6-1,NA,TGTGCCAGCAGCCCGGGACAGGGAGTCTACAATGGGCAGTTCTTC,CASSPGQGVYNGQFF
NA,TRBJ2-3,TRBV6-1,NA,TGTGCCAGCAGCTCCAAGCGGAGACGCACAGAGACCCAGTATTTT,CASSSKRRRTETQYF
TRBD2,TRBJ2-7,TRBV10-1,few,TGCGCCAGCAGGCGGGAGGACGCCTACGAGCAGTACTTC,CASRREDAYEQYF
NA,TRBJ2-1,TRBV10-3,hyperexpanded,TGTGCCATCAGTGCTACCAATGAGCAGTTCTTC,CAISATNEQFF
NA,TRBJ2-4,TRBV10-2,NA,TGCGCCAGCAGTGAGTGCAGTGGGGGGCTGGGAGCCACAGACACGCAGTACTTC,CASSECSGGLGATDTQYF
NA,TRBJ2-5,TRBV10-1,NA,TGCGCCGGGTTAGCGGCCCCAGAGACCCAGTACTTC,CAGLAAPETQYF
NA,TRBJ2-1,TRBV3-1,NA,TGTGCCAGCAGCCAAGACCTCGAATATGAGCAGTTCTTC,CASSQDLEYEQFF
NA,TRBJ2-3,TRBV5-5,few,TGTGCCAGCAGCCTCGAGGAAGTCAGCACAGATACGCAGTATTTT,CASSLEEVSTDTQYF
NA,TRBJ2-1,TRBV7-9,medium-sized,TGTGCCAGCAGCTTAGGGGAGAACTACAATGAGCAGTTCTTC,CASSLGENYNEQFF
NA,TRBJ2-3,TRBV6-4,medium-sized,TGTGCCAGCAGTGAGGGGGAGACAGATACGCAGTATTTT,CASSEGETDTQYF
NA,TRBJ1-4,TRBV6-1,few,TGTGCCAGCAGTGAGCGGTGGAATGAAAAACTGTTTTTT,CASSERWNEKLFF
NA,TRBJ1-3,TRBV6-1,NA,TGTGCCAGCAGTGAGGCTCAGGCCCTGAACACCATATATTTT,CASSEAQALNTIYF
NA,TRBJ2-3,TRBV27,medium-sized,TGTGCCAGCAGCCAATTTAACACAGATACGCAGTATTTT,CASSQFNTDTQYF
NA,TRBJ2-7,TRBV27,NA,TGTGCCAGCAGTCCGTTCCTCGAGGCCTACGAGCAGTACTTC,CASSPFLEAYEQYF
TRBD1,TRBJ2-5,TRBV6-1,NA,TGTGCCAGCAGGGACCCGGGACAGCAAGAGACCCAGTACTTC,CASRDPGQQETQYF